This T cell receptor beta chain was sequenced for a study of blood T cell repertoires in COVID-19. Study summary: PBMCs, B-cell-depleted T cells, or T cells were the source of the cDNA or gDNA that made up the material.

Produced via immunoSEQ multiplex PCR; TCRdb's table is partial and in-frame only. The table records about 160,000 clones, about nine tenths of them present only once. The CDR3 spans 13 residues. CDR1 is KGHSH, CDR2 LQKENI, per germline. Trimming removed 8 bases from V and 3 bases from J, with 13 bases in between. This sequence originates from a young man with acute or convalescent COVID-19. V usage is TRBV18 and J usage is TRBJ1-1, with D tentatively TRBD1 (6 bases). Sequenced sample: peripheral blood. The DNA of the CDR3 is TGTGCCAGCGGCAAAGGGGGGGACACTGAAGCTTTCTTT. Amino acid sequence: CASGKGGDTEAFF.